This TCR beta chain came from a study of T cell responses to AZD1222 COVID-19 vaccine. Second doses at about 4 or about 12 weeks were pooled. Worth noting for this clone: The antigen remains undetermined.

Germline CDR1 SGHAT, CDR2 FQNNGV. With 1 base removed from V and 0 bases from J, the gap between germline ends came to 9 bases. The CDR3 is 15 residues long. Study observations and caveats: Spike-specific TCRs gained breadth and depth after people received two AZD1222 doses. Repertoires in all cases were sampled only once the peak T cell response had passed. The reported proportion of spike-specific TCRs targeting unmutated variant regions was nearly half.

Sequencing was performed with immunoSEQ multiplex PCR; in TCRdb, only in-frame clones are kept and a portion is missing. The sample has approximately 130,000 clones, 70% to 85% seen once. The chain combines TRBV11-2 with TRBJ1-1; D gene uncertain. This TCR was recovered from an adult who received the AZD1222 COVID-19 vaccine. This sample comprised peripheral blood, obtained 28 days after the second AZD1222 dose. CDR3 loop: CASSLGYSLNTEAFF. DNA for the CDR3: TGTGCCAGCAGCTTAGGTTACAGCCTGAACACTGAAGCTTTCTTT.